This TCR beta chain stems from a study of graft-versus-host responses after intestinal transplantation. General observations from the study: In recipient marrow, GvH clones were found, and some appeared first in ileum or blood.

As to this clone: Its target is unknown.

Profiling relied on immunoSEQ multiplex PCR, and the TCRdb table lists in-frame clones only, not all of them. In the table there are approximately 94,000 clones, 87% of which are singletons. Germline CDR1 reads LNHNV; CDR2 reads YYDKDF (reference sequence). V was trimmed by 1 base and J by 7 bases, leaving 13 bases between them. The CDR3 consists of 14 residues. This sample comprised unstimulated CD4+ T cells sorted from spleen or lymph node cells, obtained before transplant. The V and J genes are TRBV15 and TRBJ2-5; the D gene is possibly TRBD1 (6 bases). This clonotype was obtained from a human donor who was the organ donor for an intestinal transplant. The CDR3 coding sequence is TGTGCCACCAGCAGAGGGTTGGAACAGGGGACCCAGTACTTC. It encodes CATSRGLEQGTQYF.